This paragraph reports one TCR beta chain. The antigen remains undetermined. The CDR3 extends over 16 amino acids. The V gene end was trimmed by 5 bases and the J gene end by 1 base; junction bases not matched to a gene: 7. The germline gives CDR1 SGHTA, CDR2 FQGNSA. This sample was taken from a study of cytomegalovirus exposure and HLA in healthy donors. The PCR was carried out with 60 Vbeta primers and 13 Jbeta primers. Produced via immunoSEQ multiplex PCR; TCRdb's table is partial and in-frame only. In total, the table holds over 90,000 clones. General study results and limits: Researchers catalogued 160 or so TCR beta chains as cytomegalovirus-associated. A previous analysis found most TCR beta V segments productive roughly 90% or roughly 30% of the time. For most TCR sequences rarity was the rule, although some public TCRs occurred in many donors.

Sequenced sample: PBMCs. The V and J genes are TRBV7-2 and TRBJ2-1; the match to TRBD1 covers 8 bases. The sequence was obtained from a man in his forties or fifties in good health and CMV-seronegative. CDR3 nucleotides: TGTGCCAGCAGCCCCCAGGGGGCGAGGTCCTACAATGAGCAGTTCTTC. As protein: CASSPQGARSYNEQFF.